These 5 T cell receptor beta chains were sequenced from one sample in a study of T cells in Graves' hyperthyroidism and ophthalmopathy. RNA transcripts gave rise to amplified TCR beta CDR3 regions. First-round RT-PCR with HTBI primers amplified the TCR CDR3 region. MiXCR, applied by TCRdb to the multiplex PCR reads, yields one record per CDR3 protein. The profile covers 750,000 to 950,000 distinct CDR3 sequences, with over 35% appearing a single time and over 8% taken by the ten largest. The material sequenced was blood. All receptors come from a man younger than 30 with Graves' hyperthyroidism.

The rearrangement joins TRBV2 to TRBJ1-2, with D unresolved. Germline V gene sequence: CDR1 SNHLY, CDR2 FYNNEI. Trimming stripped 4 bases from V and 8 bases from J, with 11 bases between. The length of the CDR3 is 12 residues. The DNA for the CDR3 is TGTGCCAGCAGTGCCCTGGGATGGGGCTACACCTTC. Residues: CASSALGWGYTF.

This clonotype was picked up many times. At one end the junction does not follow the germline gene, possibly because of a read error. The chain carries TRBV24-1 and TRBJ1-1; 9 bases map to TRBD1. This CDR3 has 13 amino acids. CDR1 and CDR2 from the germline V gene are KGHDR and SFDVKD. As DNA, the CDR3 is TGTGCCACCAGTGATTCTCGGGACAGGGTCCTCTATTTT. The encoded protein is CATSDSRDRVLYF.

In its sample, this clonotype was seen many times. The chain uses TRBV15 and TRBJ1-1, with a possible D match to TRBD1 (5 bases). The CDR3 runs to 15 residues. Trimming took off 5 bases at V and 1 base at J, with 14 bases between the two ends. Per the germline V gene, CDR1 is LNHNV and CDR2 is YYDKDF (reference sequence). CDR3 protein: CATSRIRTSNTEAFF. CDR3 nucleotide sequence: TGTGCCACCAGCCGCATCAGGACATCGAACACTGAAGCTTTCTTT.

This chain joins TRBV7-8 and TRBJ2-7; perhaps TRBD2 as D (5 bases). Germline V lookup: CDR1 SGHVS, CDR2 FQNEAQ. The V and J ends lost 2 bases and 0 bases respectively, with 11 bases between them. This CDR3 comprises 15 residues. The DNA for the CDR3 is TGTGCCAGCAGCTTAAGAAGCGGAGTCTCCTACGAGCAGTACTTC. Its translation: CASSLRSGVSYEQYF.

This clonotype was seen many times. CDR3 amino acids: CSALGGAGELFF. In nucleotides, the CDR3 is TGCAGCGCCCTGGGGGGAGCCGGGGAGCTGTTTTTT. This chain connects TRBV29-1 to TRBJ2-2, with a tentative D call TRBD2 (6 bases). V gave up 7 bases and J gave up 6 bases, with 12 bases separating them. Germline lookup yields CDR1 SQVTM and CDR2 ANQGSEA. CDR3 length: 12 residues.